These 8 T cell receptor beta chains share one sample of origin, sequenced in a study of PD-1 blockade in classical Hodgkin lymphoma. As to time point: cycle 4 day 1 (C4D1), after 6 weeks of nivolumab. Autologous stem cell transplantation was followed by relapse in every patient, and brentuximab vedotin exposure varied. Sequencing used immunoSEQ multiplex PCR; TCRdb keeps in-frame clones, though not all of them. The sample includes approximately 6,700 clones, roughly 90% of them seen just once. The input for sequencing was peripheral blood mononuclear cells (PBMCs), taken before the fourth cycle of nivolumab. These receptors came from a human donor with classical Hodgkin lymphoma.

The chain links TRBV7-3 to TRBJ2-6; D remains ambiguous. V was pared by 2 bases and J by 0 bases, with 5 bases between. This CDR3 spans 15 amino acids. CDR1 is SGHTA and CDR2 is FQGTGA in the germline V gene. CDR3 sequence (DNA): TGTGCCAGCAGCTTATCTGTCTCTGGGGCCAACGTCCTGACTTTC. It translates to CASSLSVSGANVLTF. The complete variable domain, with remaining parts taken from reference TRBV7-3 and TRBJ2-6, reads GAGVSQTPSNKVTEKGKYVELRCDPISGHTALYWYRQSLGQGPEFLIYFQGTGAADDSGLPNDRFFAVRPEGSVSTLKIQRTERGDSAVYLCASSLSVSGANVLTFGAGSRLTVL.

This sequence joins TRBV5-1 and TRBJ2-3, with 8 bases that match TRBD2. The germline gives CDR1 SGHRS, CDR2 YFSETQ. The trim removed 4 bases at V and 3 bases at J, leaving 7 bases unmatched. CDR3 length: 15 residues. The CDR3 protein is CASSPRGGGTDTQYF. The CDR3 DNA reads as TGCGCCAGCAGCCCCAGGGGCGGGGGGACAGATACGCAGTATTTT. Full variable domain (outside the CDR3, taken from reference TRBV5-1 and TRBJ2-3): KAGVTQTPRYLIKTRGQQVTLSCSPISGHRSVSWYQQTPGQGLQFLFEYFSETQRNKGNFPGRFSGRQFSNSRSEMNVSTLELGDSALYLCASSPRGGGTDTQYFGPGTRLTVL.

The CDR3 DNA follows: TGTGCCACCAGCAGAGCAAGGGGCAGAGGGGGAGACACTGAAGCTTTCTTT. Protein product: CATSRARGRGGDTEAFF. V is TRBV15 and J is TRBJ1-1, with D possibly being TRBD1 (6 bases). CDR1 and CDR2 from the germline V gene are LNHNV and YYDKDF (reference sequence). V dropped 1 base and J dropped 3 bases, with 18 bases sitting between them. The CDR3 consists of 17 residues.

The V call is TRBV5-1, the J call TRBJ1-1; 9 positions agree with TRBD1. This CDR3 comprises 14 residues. The V gene end was trimmed by 4 bases and the J gene end by 1 base; junction bases not matched to a gene: 2. Germline V gene data show CDR1 as SGHRS and CDR2 as YFSETQ. This CDR3 is CASSRDRANTEAFF. The CDR3 nucleotides read TGCGCCAGCAGCCGGGACAGGGCGAACACTGAAGCTTTCTTT.

The chain is built from TRBV28 and TRBJ2-2, with D tentatively TRBD1 (5 bases). The CDR3 covers 17 residues. V gave up 4 bases and J gave up 8 bases, with 23 bases separating them. Germline values: CDR1 MDHEN, CDR2 SYDVKM. The CDR3 DNA is TGTGCCAGCAGTTCCTCAGGGCAGGGCCATAGACAAGGGGAGCTGTTTTTT. Translating it yields CASSSSGQGHRQGELFF.

V usage is TRBV19 and J usage is TRBJ2-3, with D hard to call. The germline V gene encodes CDR1 LNHDA and CDR2 SQIVND (reference sequence). The length of the CDR3 is 13 residues. The V end was cut by 5 bases, the J end by 4 bases, with 10 bases between. The CDR3 sequence is CASSVSSPDTQYF. The CDR3 nucleotides are TGTGCCAGTAGTGTCTCTTCGCCAGATACGCAGTATTTT.

The chain joins TRBV15 to TRBJ1-4; a possible D gene is TRBD1 (5 bases). The CDR3 is 15 amino acids. V was shortened by 8 bases and J by 7 bases, with 20 bases between the two germline ends. Germline CDR1 LNHNV, CDR2 YYDKDF (reference sequence). The CDR3 sequence is CATSKGNGVGEKLFF. CDR3 nucleotides: TGTGCCACCTCTAAGGGGAATGGGGTAGGTGAAAAACTGTTTTTT. The whole variable domain, remainder taken from reference TRBV15 and TRBJ1-4, is DAMVIQNPRYQVTQFGKPVTLSCSQTLNHNVMYWYQQKSSQAPKLLFHYYDKDFNNEADTPDNFQSRRPNTSFCFLDIRSPGLGDTAMYLCATSKGNGVGEKLFFGSGTQLSVL.

The chain links TRBV4-1 to TRBJ1-2; no clear D. Germline V lookup: CDR1 MGHRA, CDR2 YSYEKL. V was pared by 1 base and J by 4 bases, with 10 bases between. The CDR3 contains 14 residues. CDR3 sequence (DNA): TGCGCCAGCAGCCAAGGGGGAGAGGGCTATGGCTACACCTTC. Protein: CASSQGGEGYGYTF.